Each of the 25 T cell receptor beta chains below was sequenced from the same sample in a study of cytomegalovirus exposure and HLA in healthy donors. Primers included in the PCR were 60 Vbeta and 13 Jbeta primers. The data were produced by immunoSEQ multiplex PCR, yet TCRdb's version contains in-frame clones alone and is incomplete. Here the sample spans 150,000 to 200,000 clones, around 78% being singletons. Sequencing was done on a sample of PBMCs. All receptors derive from a middle-aged man in good health and CMV-seronegative.

The chain links TRBV6-1 to TRBJ2-3, with TRBD2 matching over 8 bases. CDR3 length equals 15 residues. Germline V gives CDR1 MNHNS, CDR2 SASEGT. J was trimmed by 1 base and V by 4 bases; bases with no gene match: 4. The CDR3 loop is CASSASGSRTDTQYF. The DNA for the CDR3 is TGTGCCAGCAGTGCCAGCGGGAGTCGCACAGATACGCAGTATTTT.

In its sample, this clone was seen a few times. The J gene is TRBJ1-1, the V gene TRBV9; TRBD1 matches 7 bases. CDR1 and CDR2 (germline): SGDLS, YYNGEE. The CDR3 runs 14 residues. Unmatched junction bases numbered 0, after V lost 0 bases and J lost 1 base. In nucleotides, the CDR3 is TGTGCCAGCAGCGTAGGGACAGGGAACACTGAAGCTTTCTTT. Translation gives CASSVGTGNTEAFF.

The chain recombines TRBV28 with TRBJ2-7; possibly TRBD2 for D (5 bases). CDR1 is MDHEN and CDR2 is SYDVKM in the germline V gene. V gave up 5 bases and J gave up 7 bases, with 12 bases separating them. The CDR3 runs to 12 residues. This CDR3 reads CASSRATGEQYV. The CDR3 DNA is TGTGCCAGCAGTCGGGCCACGGGGGAGCAGTACGTC.

This chain joins TRBV7-9 and TRBJ2-3; the match to TRBD2 covers 8 bases. The CDR3 extends over 14 amino acids. CDR1 and CDR2 (germline): SEHNR, FQNEAQ (reference sequence). The V segment lost 1 base and the J segment 5 bases; nucleotides outside the gene matches: 2. The CDR3 sequence is CASSLGLALDTQYF. The CDR3 DNA is TGTGCCAGCAGCTTAGGACTAGCGTTAGATACGCAGTATTTT.

The V and J genes are TRBV30 and TRBJ2-5; TRBD1 is a possible D gene (5 bases). The V gene lost 0 bases and the J gene lost 5 bases, with 19 bases spanning the gap. CDR3 length equals 16 residues. Germline V CDR1 and CDR2: GTSNPN, SVGIG (reference sequence). The CDR3 DNA sequence: TGTGCCTGGAGTGTTGGGCGGCTAGGGGAAGGCGAGACCCAGTACTTC. It codes for CAWSVGRLGEGETQYF.

A note on this clone: An end of the junction does not agree with germline; a read error may underlie this. The genes are TRBV5-1 and TRBJ2-7; D unresolved. Germline CDR1 and CDR2: SGHRS and YFSETQ. The CDR3 covers 13 residues. CDR3 residues: CASGFNSRYEQYF. The CDR3 DNA is TGCGCCAGCGGCTTTAACAGCCGGTACGAGCAGTACTTC.

This clone was seen once. Germline and junction disagree at one end, which may indicate a read error. Distinct nucleotide sequences in the sample also encode this CDR3. The chain uses TRBV7-2 and TRBJ2-2, with TRBD1 matching 8 bases. CDR1 and CDR2 (germline): SGHTA, FQGNSA. The CDR3 sequence is 16 residues long. The CDR3 loop is CASSFGRGQNTGELFF. The CDR3 DNA is TGTGCTAGCAGCTTCGGCAGGGGGCAGAACACCGGGGAGCTGTTTTTT. Full variable domain (outside the CDR3, taken from reference TRBV7-2 and TRBJ2-2): GAGVSQSPSNKVTEKGKDVELRCDPISGHTALYWYRQSLGQGLEFLIYFQGNSAPDKSGLPSDRFSAERTGGSVSTLTIQRTQQEDSAVYLCASSFGRGQNTGELFFGEGSRLTVL.

This clone has just a few counts. This chain connects TRBV5-6 to TRBJ2-7, with 8 bases aligning to TRBD1. Germline CDR1 and CDR2: SGHDT and YYEEEE. This CDR3 contains 14 residues. J was trimmed by 4 bases and V by 4 bases; bases with no gene match: 7. Here the CDR3 reads CASSATGERYEQYF. The CDR3 DNA follows: TGTGCCAGCAGCGCGACAGGGGAAAGGTACGAGCAGTACTTC.

The V and J genes are TRBV7-8 and TRBJ1-1, with D hard to call. The germline gives CDR1 SGHVS, CDR2 FQNEAQ. This CDR3 is 12 amino acids long. The V end was cut by 6 bases, the J end by 1 base, with 6 bases between. The CDR3 region is CASRQPNTEAFF. Written as DNA, the CDR3 is TGTGCCAGCAGACAGCCGAACACTGAAGCTTTCTTT.

The chain has TRBV5-1 and TRBJ2-7; the match to TRBD1 covers 9 bases. Trimming cost V 4 bases and J 0 bases; bases outside gene matches: 5. CDR1 SGHRS and CDR2 YFSETQ come from the germline V gene. The CDR3 is 15 amino acids. This CDR3 is CASSRTGADSYEQYF. CDR3 DNA: TGCGCCAGCAGCCGGACAGGGGCAGACTCCTACGAGCAGTACTTC.

CDR3 protein: CASSLLAKHEQFF. The CDR3 DNA reads as TGTGCCAGCAGTTTACTAGCGAAACATGAGCAGTTCTTC. V usage is TRBV27 and J usage is TRBJ2-1, with a possible D match to TRBD2 (6 bases). This CDR3 spans 13 amino acids. Germline-derived CDR1 and CDR2 are MNHEY and SMNVEV (reference sequence). V gave up 2 bases and J gave up 8 bases, with 10 bases separating them.

The chain has TRBV9 and TRBJ2-1; 8 bases are a match to TRBD2. The germline CDR1 and CDR2 sequences are SGDLS and YYNGEE. The CDR3 sequence is 15 residues long. V was pared by 3 bases and J by 4 bases, with 6 bases of the junction left unmatched. The CDR3 sequence is CASSAIAGSYNEQFF. The CDR3 nucleotides read TGTGCCAGCAGCGCTATAGCGGGGAGTTACAATGAGCAGTTCTTC.

The V gene is TRBV6-4, the J gene TRBJ2-7; the match to TRBD2 covers 12 bases. The CDR3 consists of 19 residues. The V segment lost 0 bases and the J segment 3 bases; nucleotides outside the gene matches: 12. CDR1 MRHNA and CDR2 SNTAGT come from the germline V gene. The DNA for the CDR3 is TGTGCCAGCAGTGACTCGAGAACTAGCGGGAGGCCCCGTTACTACGAGCAGTACGTC. Translating it yields CASSDSRTSGRPRYYEQYV.

The rearrangement links TRBV5-1 to TRBJ1-1, with 7 bases aligning to TRBD1. The CDR3 length is 13 residues. The germline V gene encodes CDR1 SGHRS and CDR2 YFSETQ. The V gene end was trimmed by 7 bases and the J gene end by 0 bases; junction bases not matched to a gene: 3. Here the CDR3 reads CASGGTVNTEAFF. The CDR3 DNA sequence: TGCGCCAGCGGAGGGACAGTGAACACTGAAGCTTTCTTT.

The table lists this clone with a few counts. This sequence joins TRBV6-5 and TRBJ1-1; a weak D match, TRBD1 (5 bases). Germline CDR1 reads MNHEY; CDR2 reads SVGAGI. This CDR3 contains 14 residues. Trimming removed 2 bases at V and 5 bases at J, with 12 bases between. CDR3 sequence (DNA): TGTGCCAGCAGTTACCGACGGGGGGTAACTGAAGCTTTCTTT. Translation gives CASSYRRGVTEAFF.

This chain uses TRBV28 with TRBJ1-5; the match to TRBD1 covers 7 bases. The CDR3 runs 15 residues. Germline lookup yields CDR1 MDHEN and CDR2 SYDVKM. With V trimmed by 1 base and J by 4 bases, 4 bases remained unmatched. CDR3 DNA sequence: TGTGCCAGCAGTTTATTGGACAGGAAAAATCAGCCCCAGCATTTT. This encodes CASSLLDRKNQPQHF.

DNA for the CDR3: TGTGCCAGCAGTGCGGAGACTCCCGCGTCTGGAAACACCATATATTTT. Translated, it gives CASSAETPASGNTIYF. The gene calls are TRBV6-1 and TRBJ1-3; D not resolved. Germline CDR1 reads MNHNS; CDR2 reads SASEGT. V was clipped by 4 bases and J by 1 base, with 14 bases between them. The CDR3 is 16 amino acids.

This clone came up once. The chain carries TRBV7-6 and TRBJ2-7; possibly TRBD1 for D (5 bases). The CDR3 has 12 amino acids. Looked up from germline, CDR1 is SGHVS and CDR2 is FNYEAQ. V lost 2 bases to trimming and J lost 3 bases, with 5 bases between them. The CDR3 protein is CASSLQGYEQYV. The DNA for the CDR3 is TGTGCCAGCAGCTTACAGGGCTACGAGCAGTACGTC.

The chain couples TRBV9 to TRBJ2-1, with TRBD2 identical over 8 bases. The CDR3 is made up of 16 amino acids. Germline V gives CDR1 SGDLS, CDR2 YYNGEE. Germline trimming cut 4 bases from V and 7 bases from J; bases unmatched to any gene: 13. CDR3 in DNA: TGTGCCAGCAGCATCCAGCGGGAGTGGGCGAAAAATGAGCAGTTCTTC. Residues: CASSIQREWAKNEQFF.

This chain uses TRBV6-5 with TRBJ1-4; TRBD1 matches 9 bases. V was pared by 6 bases and J by 8 bases, with 10 bases of the junction left unmatched. This CDR3 is 15 amino acids long. Germline lookup yields CDR1 MNHEY and CDR2 SVGAGI. The CDR3 sequence: CASRFGTGLGEKLFF. In DNA, the CDR3 is TGTGCCAGCAGGTTCGGGACAGGGTTGGGGGAAAAACTGTTTTTT.

This chain connects TRBV27 to TRBJ1-2; D gene uncertain. Trimming removed 0 bases from V and 5 bases from J, with 13 bases in between. The CDR3 has 15 amino acids. Germline V gene lookup returns CDR1 MNHEY and CDR2 SMNVEV (reference sequence). The CDR3 reads CASSLSLGVEYGYTF. In DNA form, the CDR3 reads TGTGCCAGCAGTTTATCGCTAGGAGTTGAATATGGCTACACCTTC.

V is TRBV7-9 and J is TRBJ1-2; D call uncertain. The germline gives CDR1 SEHNR, CDR2 FQNEAQ (reference sequence). The CDR3 is made up of 15 amino acids. V gave up 5 bases and J gave up 0 bases, with 13 bases separating them. The CDR3 reads CASSHRVPSNYGYTF. CDR3 nucleotide sequence: TGTGCCAGCAGCCATCGGGTCCCCTCTAACTATGGCTACACCTTC.

The chain combines TRBV18 with TRBJ2-5; 7 nucleotides match TRBD1. Germline CDR1 reads KGHSH; CDR2 reads LQKENI. V was clipped by 3 bases and J by 2 bases; unmatched bases: 0. The CDR3 sequence is 13 residues long. The CDR3 nucleotides are TGTGCCAGCTCACCGGGACAGCAAGAGACCCAGTACTTC. This sequence encodes CASSPGQQETQYF.

The chain carries TRBV15 and TRBJ2-1; D is uncertain. CDR1 is LNHNV and CDR2 is YYDKDF in the germline V gene (reference sequence). Trimming left V 1 base short and J 6 bases short, with 4 bases between. This CDR3 has 12 residues. The CDR3 region is CATSRARNEQFF. DNA for the CDR3: TGTGCCACCAGCAGAGCCCGCAATGAGCAGTTCTTC.

A note on this clone: One junction end does not reproduce the germline sequence, and a read error may be involved. V and J are TRBV7-9 and TRBJ2-6; weak D call: TRBD1 (5 bases). CDR1 is SEHNR, CDR2 FQNEAQ, per germline (reference sequence). CDR3 length equals 14 residues. The CDR3, as DNA: TGTGCCAGCCCAGGGTTCTCTGGGGCCAACGGCCTGACTTTC. It yields the protein CASPGFSGANGLTF.